The clone carrying this T cell receptor (beta chain) was seen more than once but under ten times. Antigen: not known. Unique molecular identifiers (one per individual cDNA molecule) were attached. Each CDR3 protein gets one entry after TCRdb re-called the 5' RACE reads with MiXCR. The sample gives some 58,000 distinct CDR3 sequences, approximately 10% of which show up once; about 2.7% is in the top ten. This entry belongs to a study of early T cells in non-severe SARS-CoV-2 infection. Overall study context: Sequenced material consisted of bulk RNA (from unsorted whole blood), and chains were unpaired. Study results and caveats: Reliance on VDJdb matching favored anti-spike CD8 responses; private and CD4 specificities were missed.

This CDR3 spans 17 amino acids. Germline loops: CDR1 MNHEY, CDR2 SVGAGI. Between the trimmed V and J ends, which lost 6 bases and 5 bases, there was a span of 22 bases. The chain combines TRBV6-5 with TRBJ2-2; D possibly uses TRBD1 or TRBD2 (6 bases each). Material: whole blood, obtained at baseline. This receptor was obtained from an adult who was a healthcare worker with PCR-confirmed SARS-CoV-2 infection or an uninfected control (not recorded which). The CDR3 DNA reads TGTGCCAGCAGCCGGGGGCCCCGGGATCAGAGGACCGGGGAGCTGTTTTTT. The encoded protein is CASSRGPRDQRTGELFF.